The next 25 T cell receptor beta chains were all read from a single sample in a study of graft-versus-host responses after intestinal transplantation. Lymphocytes from graft epithelium and lamina propria were isolated. Measured with immunoSEQ multiplex PCR; TCRdb has only the in-frame clones, and not every one. This repertoire shows roughly 27,000 clones, about three quarters found once; its top ten account for roughly 3%. The sequenced sample was ileum tissue, obtained 98 days after intestinal transplantation. The receptor source for this set is a human patient who received an intestinal transplant, so some T cells may come from the graft donor.

A note on this clone: The same CDR3 also results from other DNA sequences found in this sample. The chain combines TRBV7-8 with TRBJ1-5, with D unresolved. The ends were cut back, 2 bases at V and 0 bases at J, with 8 bases in the middle. In germline, CDR1 is SGHVS, CDR2 FQNEAQ. This CDR3 spans 15 amino acids. The CDR3 is CASSLTDTSNQPQHF. CDR3 sequence (DNA): TGTGCCAGCAGCTTAACCGACACTAGCAATCAGCCCCAGCATTTT.

The chain employs TRBV19 and TRBJ2-6; D gene unclear. The CDR3 length is 14 residues. Germline V gene data show CDR1 as LNHDA and CDR2 as SQIVND (reference sequence). Trimming cost V 5 bases and J 0 bases, with 5 bases left between them. CDR3: CASSFSSGANVLTF. The CDR3 DNA reads TGTGCCAGTAGTTTCAGCTCTGGGGCCAACGTCCTGACTTTC.

J is TRBJ1-2 and V is TRBV19, with 10 bases identical to TRBD1. CDR3 size: 18 residues. The V and J ends lost 9 bases and 4 bases, in that order; junction bases with no gene match: 20. The germline CDR1 and CDR2 sequences are LNHDA and SQIVND (reference sequence). CDR3 protein: CASLPRPGTGEGAYGYTF. In nucleotides, the CDR3 is TGTGCCAGCCTTCCAAGACCCGGGACAGGGGAGGGTGCCTATGGCTACACCTTC.

This clone came up a few times. The CDR3 here is CASRGGWGQETQYF. CDR3 nucleotides: TGTGCCAGCAGGGGGGGGTGGGGCCAAGAGACCCAGTACTTC. This rearrangement joins TRBV2 to TRBJ2-5; TRBD2 matches 7 bases. Germline trimming cut 6 bases from V and 1 base from J; bases unmatched to any gene: 5. This CDR3 has 14 amino acids. Germline V gene lookup returns CDR1 SNHLY and CDR2 FYNNEI.

This clone was seen a single time. This chain links TRBV7-8 with TRBJ1-1; unclear D gene. The CDR3 runs 14 residues. Germline V gives CDR1 SGHVS, CDR2 FQNEAQ. Trimming left V 3 bases short and J 2 bases short, with 10 bases between. The CDR3: CASSLTGLNTEAFF. The CDR3 DNA follows: TGTGCCAGCAGCTTGACGGGCCTTAACACTGAAGCTTTCTTT.

This clone showed up just a few times. The rearrangement links TRBV5-1 to TRBJ1-4; D may be TRBD1 (6 bases). Trimming took off 4 bases at V and 1 base at J, with 11 bases between the two ends. The CDR3 is 15 residues long. CDR1 and CDR2 (germline): SGHRS, YFSETQ. CDR3 DNA sequence: TGCGCCAGCAGCAACTCAGGGGTAACTAATGAAAAACTGTTTTTT. It codes for CASSNSGVTNEKLFF.

CDR3 in amino acids: CSAYNSGQASYEQYF. DNA of the CDR3: TGCAGCGCATATAACTCGGGACAGGCCTCCTACGAGCAGTACTTC. This sequence joins TRBV29-1 and TRBJ2-7; 8 bases map to TRBD1. This CDR3 comprises 15 residues. Trimming took 7 bases from V and 0 from J; bases not matched to a gene: 11. The germline gives CDR1 SQVTM, CDR2 ANQGSEA.

The rearrangement uses TRBV11-2 and TRBJ1-5; the D is unclear. Trimming removed 5 bases from V and 7 bases from J, with 12 bases in between. Germline CDR1 and CDR2: SGHAT and FQNNGV. The CDR3 loop spans 13 amino acids. The CDR3 here is CASSPHRYQPQHF. The CDR3 coding sequence is TGTGCCAGCAGCCCCCACAGATACCAGCCCCAGCATTTT.

The chain couples TRBV6-1 to TRBJ2-2; D is undetermined. The CDR3 has 14 residues. CDR1 and CDR2 from the germline V gene are MNHNS and SASEGT. Deletions cut 6 bases from V and 1 base from J, with 9 bases between. CDR3 protein: CASRFMWNTGELFF. CDR3 DNA sequence: TGTGCCAGCAGGTTTATGTGGAACACCGGGGAGCTGTTTTTT.

The rearrangement links TRBV6-5 to TRBJ2-7; the D is unclear. Trimming took 5 bases from V and 5 from J, leaving 7 bases between them. Per the germline V gene, CDR1 is MNHEY and CDR2 is SVGAGI. The CDR3 runs 11 residues. The CDR3 coding sequence is TGTGCCAGCAGTGACGGACACGAGCAGTACTTC. It is translated as CASSDGHEQYF.

The chain is built from TRBV25-1 and TRBJ2-3, with TRBD1 matching 12 bases. Per the germline V gene, CDR1 is MGHDK and CDR2 is SYGVNS. Trimming removed 8 bases from V and 4 bases from J; junction bases left unmatched: 13. This CDR3 has 17 amino acids. The DNA for the CDR3 is TGTGCCAGCCCACCAGGGACAGGGGGCGAGGAGGCAGATACGCAGTATTTT. The encoded protein is CASPPGTGGEEADTQYF.

For this clone: Other DNA sequences from this sample encode an identical CDR3 as well. The J gene is TRBJ2-1, the V gene TRBV6-1; 11 bases map to TRBD2. This CDR3 contains 15 residues. The germline V gene encodes CDR1 MNHNS and CDR2 SASEGT. Germline trimming cut 5 bases from V and 5 bases from J; bases unmatched to any gene: 5. This CDR3 is CASSLAGGPNNEQFF. The CDR3 nucleotides read TGTGCCAGCAGTTTAGCGGGGGGGCCTAACAATGAGCAGTTCTTC.

The chain couples TRBV5-1 to TRBJ1-6; D possibly corresponds to TRBD1 (5 bases). The CDR3 sequence is 15 residues long. The germline V gene encodes CDR1 SGHRS and CDR2 YFSETQ. V dropped 0 bases and J dropped 13 bases, with 17 bases sitting between them. The CDR3 sequence: CASSLAEGGTRPLHF. CDR3 nucleotide sequence: TGCGCCAGCAGCTTGGCCGAGGGAGGGACCAGGCCCCTCCACTTT.

The genes are TRBV4-1 and TRBJ2-7; D tentatively reads TRBD1 or TRBD2 (6 bases each). Germline CDR1 reads MGHRA; CDR2 reads YSYEKL. V was clipped by 1 base and J by 2 bases, with 12 bases between them. The CDR3 is 15 residues long. The CDR3 spells CASSQGRGVPYEQYF. The CDR3 DNA reads as TGCGCCAGCAGCCAAGGAAGGGGGGTTCCCTACGAGCAGTACTTC.

This clone was found a few times. The chain has TRBV28 and TRBJ2-7; perhaps TRBD1 as D (5 bases). The CDR3 contains 14 residues. Germline CDR1 reads MDHEN; CDR2 reads SYDVKM. Trimming left V 7 bases short and J 2 bases short, with 15 bases between. The CDR3 DNA follows: TGTGCCAGCACCCTGGCAGGGTGGGCCTACGAGCAGTACTTC. Amino acid sequence: CASTLAGWAYEQYF.

The V and J genes are TRBV5-1 and TRBJ2-7; D might be TRBD1 (7 bases). There are 14 residues in the CDR3. V lost 0 bases and J 5 bases, leaving 12 bases between the germline ends. The germline CDR1 and CDR2 sequences are SGHRS and YFSETQ. The CDR3 region is CASSLVPGGHEQYF. CDR3 in DNA: TGCGCCAGCAGCTTGGTGCCAGGGGGGCACGAGCAGTACTTC.

The chain's CDR3 is CASSKSSGAYNEQFF. The CDR3 DNA follows: TGTGCCAGCAGTAAGTCTAGCGGGGCCTACAATGAGCAGTTCTTC. This chain joins TRBV2 and TRBJ2-1; 9 bases are shared with TRBD2. Germline CDR1 is SNHLY and CDR2 is FYNNEI. This CDR3 region has 15 residues. After removal of 5 bases from V and 2 bases from J, the junction contained 4 bases not matched to a gene.

The rearrangement joins TRBV19 to TRBJ1-2; D might be TRBD1 (5 bases). V shed 8 bases and J shed 1 base, with 14 bases lying between them. The germline V gene encodes CDR1 LNHDA and CDR2 SQIVND (reference sequence). The CDR3 loop spans 14 amino acids. CDR3 residues: CASHRDVNNYGYTF. In nucleotides, the CDR3 is TGTGCCAGTCATCGGGACGTTAATAACTATGGCTACACCTTC.

This clone was detected only a few times. This rearrangement joins TRBV5-1 to TRBJ2-2; TRBD2 aligns across 12 bases. The CDR3 runs to 18 residues. From germline, CDR1 is SGHRS and CDR2 YFSETQ. The V and J ends lost 4 bases and 6 bases, in that order; junction bases with no gene match: 13. The CDR3 region is CASSPDGTSGRYAGELFF. CDR3 nucleotides: TGCGCCAGCAGCCCGGACGGCACTAGCGGGAGGTATGCCGGGGAGCTGTTTTTT.

This clone is medium-sized (0.01 to 0.1%). J is TRBJ2-7 and V is TRBV7-9; no firm D call. V lost 3 bases to trimming and J lost 2 bases, with 11 bases between them. Germline V gives CDR1 SEHNR, CDR2 FQNEAQ (reference sequence). The CDR3 has 14 residues. The CDR3: CASSLVAFPYEQYF. CDR3 coding DNA: TGTGCCAGCAGCTTGGTAGCCTTCCCCTACGAGCAGTACTTC.

This clone has just one count. This chain joins TRBV6-4 and TRBJ1-2, with a weak D call TRBD1 (5 bases). Germline V lookup: CDR1 MRHNA, CDR2 SNTAGT. V dropped 6 bases and J dropped 8 bases, with 19 bases sitting between them. There are 14 residues in the CDR3. CDR3 sequence (DNA): TGTGCCAGCAGCGCTAATACAGGTCAGGGAGGCTACACCTTC. Residues: CASSANTGQGGYTF.

The chain carries TRBV11-2 and TRBJ2-3; D may correspond to TRBD1 or TRBD2 (5 bases each). The ends were cut back, 0 bases at V and 1 base at J, with 17 bases in the middle. The germline gives CDR1 SGHAT, CDR2 FQNNGV. The CDR3 runs to 18 residues. The CDR3 nucleotides read TGTGCCAGCAGCTTAGAATCCGGGGCTGGGATACGCACAGATACGCAGTATTTT. Translated: CASSLESGAGIRTDTQYF.

This clone was seen more than once but under ten times. This same CDR3 is encoded by further DNA sequences in the sample. The chain carries TRBV9 and TRBJ2-7, with D possibly TRBD2 on 6 matching bases. The CDR3 consists of 15 residues. Germline CDR1 and CDR2: SGDLS and YYNGEE. V was shortened by 3 bases and J by 3 bases, with 16 bases between the two germline ends. For the CDR3, the DNA is TGTGCCAGCAGCGCCGAGGGTACTAGCTACTACGAGCAGTACTTC. Translation: CASSAEGTSYYEQYF. Based on the CDR3 plus reference TRBV9 and TRBJ2-7, the full variable domain is DSGVTQTPKHLITATGQRVTLRCSPRSGDLSVYWYQQSLDQGLQFLIQYYNGEERAKGNILERFSAQQFPDLHSELNLSSLELGDSALYFCASSAEGTSYYEQYFGPGTRLTVT.

The chain joins TRBV6-5 to TRBJ2-1, with TRBD1 matching over 7 bases. The J segment lost 8 bases and the V segment lost 6 bases, leaving 13 bases of the junction unmatched. Germline lookup yields CDR1 MNHEY and CDR2 SVGAGI. The CDR3 has 15 residues. The CDR3 reads CASSVLLGGLDEQFF. The DNA of the CDR3 is TGTGCCAGCAGCGTCCTTTTAGGGGGCTTAGATGAGCAGTTCTTC.

On this clone itself: Distinct nucleotide sequences in the sample also encode this CDR3. The gene calls are TRBV5-1 and TRBJ2-2, with TRBD1 identical over 11 bases. Germline trimming cut 3 bases from V and 4 bases from J; bases unmatched to any gene: 11. This CDR3 comprises 18 residues. CDR1 SGHRS and CDR2 YFSETQ come from the germline V gene. CDR3 protein: CASSSRRTGGYGTGELFF. CDR3 in DNA: TGCGCCAGCAGCTCCCGCAGGACAGGGGGCTACGGCACCGGGGAGCTGTTTTTT.